This TCR beta chain was identified during a study of blood T cells in healthy people across ages. Through a sample-barcoded 5' primer and a J-beta primer mix, a second PCR was run for roughly 7 to 12 cycles. TCRdb ran MiXCR on the 5' RACE reads and lists one entry per CDR3 protein. The sample carries approximately 880,000 distinct CDR3 sequences, 40% to 60% recorded once. Each individual donor underwent a draw of approximately 9.6 milliliters of peripheral blood. Sequencing used blood. This clonotype was obtained from a man aged 25 to 40 in good health.

CDR3 bases: TGTGCCACCAGTGGGGGGGTGAACACCGGGGAGCTGTTTTTT. Encoded protein: CATSGGVNTGELFF. V usage is TRBV24-1 and J usage is TRBJ2-2; D may be TRBD2 (6 bases). The germline gives CDR1 KGHDR, CDR2 SFDVKD. With 5 bases removed from V and 1 base from J, the gap between germline ends came to 7 bases. The CDR3 extends over 14 amino acids.